This is a list of T cell receptor beta chains from one sample in a study of blood T cell repertoires in COVID-19. The protocol was immunoSEQ multiplex PCR, while the TCRdb copy is restricted to in-frame clones and leaves out a portion. Among approximately 250,000 clones, under 85% were seen once, and the ten largest hold approximately 5.7%. Material: peripheral blood. The source is a human donor in a cohort sampled during active COVID-19. CDR3s include the opening cysteine and the closing phenylalanine or tryptophan. Not all rows give a size; the values are once, few, many and, for expanded clones, a class.

size | V | CDR3
. | TRBV12-3/TRBV12-4 | CASSSGETQYF
. | TRBV15 | CATSSRPTGVGTGELFF
. | TRBV5-4 | CASSASGGRAYNEQFF
. | TRBV5-8 | CASTYLSGTATNEKLFF
. | TRBV5-4 | CASSHPRDSIYGYTF
. | TRBV5-4 | CASSFQGTEEIQYF
. | TRBV11-3 | CASSSGLAGGETQYF
many | TRBV5-4 | CASSLALKNYGYTF
. | TRBV7-9 | CASLPGRVNTEAFF
. | TRBV29-1 | CSVERSLGSNEQFF
. | TRBV6-4 | CASSLQGNTEAFF
. | TRBV5-6 | CASSLALGSYNEQFF
. | TRBV30 | CAWSFRQFNQPQHF
. | TRBV5-4 | CASSFYTTDTQYF
. | TRBV27 | CASRVRFDANYGYTF
. | TRBV7-2 | CASSLAPRLAGGDEQFF
. | TRBV11-1 | CASSLSSGGGDTQYF
. | TRBV5-1 | CASSFGQVGNEQFF
. | TRBV5-1 | CASSLGTGGDTYEQYF
. | TRBV7-6 | CASSRTSGGTEQYF
. | TRBV6-6 | CASIRLTSGGSGEQFF
. | TRBV18 | CASSPPSRDVLNEQYF
. | TRBV28 | CASSLISTANTGELFF
. | TRBV30 | CAWSAMQDSPLHF
. | TRBV9 | CASSVLTGLIDTQYF
. | TRBV25-1 | CASSDARVDTQYF
. | TRBV21-1 | CASSKETTSGGRYNEQFF
few | TRBV6-5 | CASSPQGIGNQPQHF
. | TRBV7-6 | CASSLSFSGREQYF
. | TRBV10-3 | CAISGGGREPQHF
few | TRBV19 | CASSQQGGEGYEQYF
. | TRBV18 | CASSSAGQNTEAFF
. | TRBV15 | CATSLGHRATGNTIYF
few | TRBV10-2 | CASRPSINEQFF
. | TRBV10-2 | CASSSDRGNEQYF
. | TRBV5-4 | CASSLATGKVNSPLHF
few | TRBV20-1 | CSAPTGREQYF
once | TRBV6-5 | CASSPGRNTDTQYF
. | TRBV27 | CASSDTSGRAYNEQFF
few | TRBV19 | CASSPGQVDYGYTF
. | TRBV5-4 | CASSSRDRGLQETQYF
. | TRBV6-1 | CASSEAASGNYEQYF
. | TRBV2 | CASSENRGISYNEQFF
. | TRBV27 | CATGRAGGLETQYF
. | TRBV10-2 | CASSTGQVGEKLFF
few | TRBV7-9 | CASSLNRETGNTIYF
. | TRBV7-9 | CASSQDTGTDTQYF
. | TRBV4-1 | CASSQRLAGGVYQETQYF
once | TRBV10-2 | CASRLRQGNSPLHF
. | TRBV24-1 | CATGLAGGEQFF
. | TRBV11-2 | CASSLWTGVGMYTEAFF
. | TRBV4-1 | CASSLEAGVNQFF
. | TRBV30 | CAWSLPPPTVSGNTIYF